This section outlines one TCR beta chain sequence together with its context. As yet, its antigen is unknown. Repertoires were generated with immunoSEQ multiplex PCR, while TCRdb's copy carries only in-frame clones and drops some. The sample holds about 280,000 clones, around 87% seen once. This record belongs to a study of Ad26.COV2.S vaccination and SARS-CoV-2 variants. In the study overall: A participant enrolled in the COV1001 Ad26.COV2.S trial arm provided the sample. Doses of Ad26.COV2.S were injected into muscle once or twice, 56 days apart. Findings and limits, study-wide: Analyses of TCR breadth and depth may have underestimated total T cell responses. Comparability of non-spike TCR breadth was observed across vaccine and placebo recipients.

The CDR3 is 13 amino acids. V was trimmed by 6 bases and J by 5 bases, leaving 11 bases between them. Treatment defined: about 20 received Ad26.COV2.S at low or high dose, single or two shots; roughly 5 received placebo; per-sample allocation not given. Day 63 after the first vaccine or placebo injection was the time point for sampling. The sequencing here drew on peripheral blood, taken in a trial of Ad26.COV2.S vaccine versus placebo. The gene calls are TRBV12-3 or TRBV12-4 and TRBJ1-5; unclear D gene. The TCR was taken from a person between 18 and 65 years old who received the Ad26.COV2.S COVID-19 vaccine or a placebo. The CDR3, as DNA: TGTGCCAGCAGCAGGTTACCGGATCAGCCCCAGCATTTT. This codes for CASSRLPDQPQHF.